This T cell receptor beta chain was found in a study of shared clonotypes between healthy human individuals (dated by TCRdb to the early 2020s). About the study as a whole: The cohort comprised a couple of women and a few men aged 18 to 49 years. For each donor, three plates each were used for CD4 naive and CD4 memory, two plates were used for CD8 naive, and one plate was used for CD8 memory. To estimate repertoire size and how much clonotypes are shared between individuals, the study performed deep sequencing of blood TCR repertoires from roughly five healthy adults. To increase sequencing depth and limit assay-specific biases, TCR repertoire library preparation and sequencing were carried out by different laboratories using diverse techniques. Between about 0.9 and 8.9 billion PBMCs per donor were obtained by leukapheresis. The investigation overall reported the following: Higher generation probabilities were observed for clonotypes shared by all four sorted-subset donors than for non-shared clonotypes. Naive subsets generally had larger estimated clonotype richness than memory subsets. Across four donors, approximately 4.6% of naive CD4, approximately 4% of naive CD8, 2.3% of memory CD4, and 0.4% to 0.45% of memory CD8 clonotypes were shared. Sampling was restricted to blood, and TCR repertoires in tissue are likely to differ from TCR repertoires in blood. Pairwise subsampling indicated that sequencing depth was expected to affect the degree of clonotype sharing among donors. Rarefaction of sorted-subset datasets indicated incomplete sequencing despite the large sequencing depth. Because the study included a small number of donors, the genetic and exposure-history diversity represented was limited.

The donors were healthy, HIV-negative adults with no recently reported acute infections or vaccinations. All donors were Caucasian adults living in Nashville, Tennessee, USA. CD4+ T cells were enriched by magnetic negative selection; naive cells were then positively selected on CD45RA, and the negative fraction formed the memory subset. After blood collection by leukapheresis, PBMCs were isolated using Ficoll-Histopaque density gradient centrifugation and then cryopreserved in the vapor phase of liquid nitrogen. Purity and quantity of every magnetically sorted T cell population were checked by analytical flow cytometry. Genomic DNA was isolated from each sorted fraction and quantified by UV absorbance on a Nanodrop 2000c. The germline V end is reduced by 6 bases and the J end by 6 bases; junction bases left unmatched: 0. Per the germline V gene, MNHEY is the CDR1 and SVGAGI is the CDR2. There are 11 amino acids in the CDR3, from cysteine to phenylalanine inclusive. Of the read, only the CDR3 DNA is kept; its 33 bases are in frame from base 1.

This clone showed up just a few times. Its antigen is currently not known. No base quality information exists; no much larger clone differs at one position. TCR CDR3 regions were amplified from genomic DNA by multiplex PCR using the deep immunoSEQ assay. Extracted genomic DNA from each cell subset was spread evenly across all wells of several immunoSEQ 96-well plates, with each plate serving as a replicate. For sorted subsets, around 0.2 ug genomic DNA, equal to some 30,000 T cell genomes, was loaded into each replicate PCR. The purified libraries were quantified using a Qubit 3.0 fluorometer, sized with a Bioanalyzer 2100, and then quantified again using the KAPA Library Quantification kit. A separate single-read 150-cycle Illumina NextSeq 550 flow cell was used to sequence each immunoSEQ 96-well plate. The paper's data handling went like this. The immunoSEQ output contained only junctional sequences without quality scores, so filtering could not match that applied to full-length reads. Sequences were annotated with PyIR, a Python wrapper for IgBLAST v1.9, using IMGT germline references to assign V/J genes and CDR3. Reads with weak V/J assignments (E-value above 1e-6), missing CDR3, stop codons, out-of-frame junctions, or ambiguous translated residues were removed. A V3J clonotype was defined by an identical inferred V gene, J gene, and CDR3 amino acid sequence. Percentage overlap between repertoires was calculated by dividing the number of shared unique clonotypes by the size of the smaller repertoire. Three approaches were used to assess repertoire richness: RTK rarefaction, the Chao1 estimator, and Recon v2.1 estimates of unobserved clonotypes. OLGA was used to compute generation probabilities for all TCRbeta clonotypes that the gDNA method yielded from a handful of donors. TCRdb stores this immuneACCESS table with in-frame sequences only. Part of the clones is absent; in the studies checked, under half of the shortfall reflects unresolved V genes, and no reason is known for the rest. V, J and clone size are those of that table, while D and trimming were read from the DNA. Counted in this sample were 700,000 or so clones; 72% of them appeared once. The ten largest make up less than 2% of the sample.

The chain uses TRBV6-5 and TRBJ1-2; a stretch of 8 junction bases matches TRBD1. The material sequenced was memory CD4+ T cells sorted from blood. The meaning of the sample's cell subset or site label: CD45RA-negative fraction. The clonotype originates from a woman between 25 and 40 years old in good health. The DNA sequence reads TGTGCCAGCAGACAGGGGGATGGCTACACCTTC. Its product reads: CASRQGDGYTF.